These T cell receptor beta chains were read from a single sample in a study of cytomegalovirus exposure and HLA in healthy donors. Produced via immunoSEQ multiplex PCR; TCRdb's table is partial and in-frame only. The sample carries approximately 100,000 clones, 79% recorded once. Sequencing was performed on PBMCs. Receptor source: a man between 50 and 59 years old in good health and CMV-seropositive. Both conserved end residues are part of each CDR3. The D gene is left open where the match is weak. The size field is filled for only some rows; it gives once, few, many or a size class.

>NA|TRBJ2-7|NA|TRBV5-1
TGCGCCAGCAGCCGTTCTGATTGGCAGGGCTACGAGCAGTACTTC
CASSRSDWQGYEQYF
>NA|TRBJ1-6|NA|TRBV9
TGTGCCAGCAGCGTAGGGGGGCTTGGTTCACCCCTCCACTTT
CASSVGGLGSPLHF
>NA|TRBJ1-2|NA|TRBV2
TGTGCCAGCATGTTAAACTTCGCTTCGGGCTATGGCTACACCTTC
CASMLNFASGYGYTF
>TRBD1|TRBJ2-2|NA|TRBV28
TGTGCCAGCAGCAGTGGACAGGGCACCGGGGAGCTGTTTTTT
CASSSGQGTGELFF
>NA|TRBJ1-3|NA|TRBV30
TGTGCCTGGAGTGTAACCGCGAGAAACTCTGGAAACACCATATATTTT
CAWSVTARNSGNTIYF
>TRBD1|TRBJ2-2|NA|TRBV14
TGTGCCAGCAGCGTCCGGGACAGGCGGGGCACCGGGGAGCTGTTTTTT
CASSVRDRRGTGELFF
>TRBD1|TRBJ1-5|few|TRBV7-9
TGTTCCAGCAGCTTTAACAGGGGAAATAGCAATCAGCCCCAGCATTTT
CSSSFNRGNSNQPQHF
>NA|TRBJ2-7|NA|TRBV13
TGTGCCAGCAGCTTAGGAGGGGAAGCTGGCTACGAGCAGTACTTC
CASSLGGEAGYEQYF
>TRBD1|TRBJ2-1|NA|TRBV5-1
TGCGCCAGCAGCTTACAGGGGGCCCCCTACAATGAGCAGTTCTTC
CASSLQGAPYNEQFF
>TRBD1|TRBJ1-4|NA|TRBV15
TGTGCCACCAGCAGAGACCGGAAGACAGGGTGGGGTGAAAAACTGTTTTTT
CATSRDRKTGWGEKLFF
>TRBD2|TRBJ2-5|NA|TRBV6-5
TGTGCCAGCAGTTCCGGGCAGCCGGGAGGCCAAGAGACCCAGTACTTC
CASSSGQPGGQETQYF
>NA|TRBJ2-7|NA|TRBV15
TGTGCCACCCGGAAAAGACAGGAGGACCCGTACGAGCAGTACTTC
CATRKRQEDPYEQYF
>TRBD2|TRBJ2-2|NA|TRBV15
TGTGCCACCAGCCCCATGCGGGGGGTGGTAAGCACCGGGGAGCTGTTTTTT
CATSPMRGVVSTGELFF
>NA|TRBJ2-6|NA|TRBV6-1
TGTGCCAGCAAAATACAGGACTCTGGGGCCAACGTCCTGACTTTC
CASKIQDSGANVLTF
>NA|TRBJ2-6|NA|TRBV28
TGTGCCAGCAGGTTAGGAACCGGACAGTTCTTTGGGGCCAACGTCCTGACTTTC
CASRLGTGQFFGANVLTF
>NA|TRBJ1-2|NA|TRBV15
TGTGCCACCAGCGGGCCGGATCCCGGCTATGGCTACACCTTC
CATSGPDPGYGYTF
>TRBD2|TRBJ2-5|NA|TRBV7-2
TGTGCCAGCAGCTATATCGGGACTAGCGGCAGAGAGACCCAGTACTTC
CASSYIGTSGRETQYF
>TRBD1|TRBJ2-1|NA|TRBV11-2
TGTGCCAGCAGCCCCCCGGCATTTCAGGGGGTTAGGTTCTTC
CASSPPAFQGVRFF
>TRBD2|TRBJ2-7|few|TRBV5-1
TGCGCCAGCAGCTTGGGGGAGGGGCCCGTCTACGAGCAGTACTTC
CASSLGEGPVYEQYF
>TRBD2|TRBJ2-1|NA|TRBV7-2
TGTGCCAGCAGCTGGAAGAGCGGGAGTGGGGGCAATGAGCAGTTCTTC
CASSWKSGSGGNEQFF
>TRBD2|TRBJ2-7|few|TRBV5-4
TGTGCCAGCAGCTCCGGGACTACGGCCTACGAGCAGTACTTC
CASSSGTTAYEQYF
>TRBD1|TRBJ1-1|NA|TRBV13
TGTGCCAGCAGCCTCGGACAGGGTCGTGGTGAAGCTTTCTTT
CASSLGQGRGEAFF
>TRBD1|TRBJ1-1|few|TRBV6-1
TGTGCCAGCAGTGAGAAGGTCTCAGGGGGCACTGAAGCTTTCTTT
CASSEKVSGGTEAFF
>TRBD2|TRBJ2-1|few|TRBV4-3
TGCACCAGCAGCCAAGATCTTACTAGCGGGAATTACAATGAGCAGTTCTTC
CTSSQDLTSGNYNEQFF
>TRBD2|TRBJ2-2|few|TRBV7-2
TGTGCCAGCAGCTATTGGGGGTGGGGGGGAGTCACCGGGGAGCTGTTTTTT
CASSYWGWGGVTGELFF
>TRBD1|TRBJ2-3|NA|TRBV18
TGTGCCAGCTCACCACAGGGGGCACATACGCAGTATTTT
CASSPQGAHTQYF
>TRBD1|TRBJ1-1|NA|TRBV7-2
TGTGCCAGCAGCTTAGTGCAGGGGGACACTGAAGCTTTCTTT
CASSLVQGDTEAFF
>NA|TRBJ2-3|NA|TRBV6-1
TGTGCCAGCAGTGAAGGGGCAGATCCGGATACGCAGTATTTT
CASSEGADPDTQYF
>NA|TRBJ1-2|NA|TRBV30
TGTGCCTGGAGGGTGACAGGACTCTATGGCTACACCTTC
CAWRVTGLYGYTF
>TRBD2|TRBJ2-1|NA|TRBV7-9
TGTGCCAGCAGCGGGTCTAGCGGGTCCTACAATGAGCAGTTCTTC
CASSGSSGSYNEQFF
>NA|TRBJ2-5|NA|TRBV19
TGTGCCAGTAGTATTTTCAGGGATAGTGCCCAGTACTTC
CASSIFRDSAQYF
>TRBD1|TRBJ2-7|NA|TRBV5-4
TGTGCCAGCAGCTCGGGACAGGGGGGCTCCTACGAGCAGTACTTC
CASSSGQGGSYEQYF
>NA|TRBJ2-7|once|TRBV6-1
TGTGCCAGCAGGAGCTCCTACGAGCAGTACTTC
CASRSSYEQYF
>NA|TRBJ2-5|NA|TRBV7-8
TGTGCCAGCAGCCATCCCAACACGGGTGAGGAGACCCAGTACTTC
CASSHPNTGEETQYF
>NA|TRBJ1-4|NA|TRBV6-5
TGTGCCAGCAGTGGGGAGATTAATGAAAAACTGTTTTTT
CASSGEINEKLFF
>TRBD1|TRBJ2-7|few|TRBV6-5
TGTGCCAGCAGCAACGGCGGGACAGGGCTCCACGAGCAGTACTTC
CASSNGGTGLHEQYF
>NA|TRBJ2-7|NA|TRBV29-1
TGCAGCGTGAGATTCTGGGGCGACTCCTACGAGCAGTACTTC
CSVRFWGDSYEQYF
>NA|TRBJ2-1|NA|TRBV9
TGTGCCAGCAGCGTGACAACTAGCAACAATGAGCAGTTCTTC
CASSVTTSNNEQFF
>NA|TRBJ1-1|NA|TRBV11-2
TGTGCCAGCAGCTTAGACCAGGGAAGGAACACTGAAGCTTTCTTT
CASSLDQGRNTEAFF
>NA|TRBJ2-7|NA|TRBV28
TGTGCCAGCAGGGACCGGGGAGCCGCCTACGAGCAGTACTTC
CASRDRGAAYEQYF